This T cell receptor (beta chain) was captured by sequencing in a study of CD8+ T cells in alopecia areata. Study as a whole: A regimen of oral tofacitinib, 5 to 10 mg twice daily, was given to treated patients. Study-level points and caveats: In scalp samples, resident alphabeta T cells of normal skin are also sequenced. The study found higher clonality in lesional than normal scalp, especially in alopecia totalis/universalis.

Comment on this clone: The antigen is undetermined.

CDR1 is MNHEY, CDR2 SMNVEV, per germline (reference sequence). CDR3 length: 15 residues. J lost 7 bases, V lost 6 bases, and 11 bases had no gene match. As the sequencing template, cDNA was produced by extracting RNA and reverse transcribing it. The table came from immunoSEQ multiplex PCR; TCRdb's copy has only in-frame clones and leaves some out. In the table there are 110,000 to 150,000 clones, roughly half of which are singletons. This receptor was taken from a human donor with alopecia areata. The chain has TRBV27 and TRBJ2-3; 9 nucleotides agree with TRBD1. Sequences were derived from CD4+ T cells sorted from blood, sampled at week 0. CDR3 region: CASRSGTGTMNTQYF. The CDR3 DNA follows: TGTGCCAGCAGATCGGGGACAGGGACAATGAATACGCAGTATTTT.